Described below is a single T cell receptor beta chain sequence and its context. Its antigen is undetermined. Profiled with immunoSEQ multiplex PCR; TCRdb holds only in-frame clones, not every one. The sample comprises more than 150,000 clones, 85% to 95% of which are singletons, and 1.5% to 2% rests with the top ten. The V end was cut by 3 bases, the J end by 0 bases, with 9 bases between. This CDR3 region has 15 residues. The V gene's germline CDR1 is LNHDA and CDR2 SQIVND (reference sequence). The source of the sample is a study of T cell responses to AZD1222 COVID-19 vaccine. Study-wide results and caveats: At baseline, just five or six AZD1222 recipients tested seropositive. Two doses of AZD1222 preceded a rise in Spike-specific TCR breadth and depth.

The source is an adult who received the AZD1222 COVID-19 vaccine. The sample was peripheral blood, taken 28 days after the second AZD1222 dose. J is TRBJ2-4 and V is TRBV19; possibly TRBD1 for D (6 bases). The CDR3 here is CASSMGALAKNIQYF. DNA of the CDR3: TGTGCCAGTAGTATGGGGGCGTTAGCCAAAAACATTCAGTACTTC. Together with reference TRBV19 and TRBJ2-4, the CDR3 gives the full variable domain: DGGITQSPKYLFRKEGQNVTLSCEQNLNHDAMYWYRQDPGQGLRLIYYSQIVNDFQKGDIAEGYSVSREKKESFPLTVTSAQKNPTAFYLCASSMGALAKNIQYFGAGTRLSVL.